The source of this TCR beta chain is a study of T cell responses to AZD1222 COVID-19 vaccine. Study information: It was second doses at about 4 or about 12 weeks that were pooled.

Sequencing used immunoSEQ multiplex PCR; TCRdb keeps in-frame clones, though not all of them. The sample holds some 150,000 clones, approximately 94% seen once. The CDR3 is 17 residues long. Germline lookup yields CDR1 MNHNS and CDR2 SASEGT. Trimming took off 1 base at V and 4 bases at J, with 18 bases between the two ends. The sequence derives from an adult in good health. The starting material was peripheral blood, obtained on day 0 of AZD1222 vaccination. The chain joins TRBV6-1 to TRBJ2-3, with D perhaps TRBD2 (5 bases). Here the CDR3 reads CASSEVGLATPPDTQYF. CDR3 bases: TGTGCCAGCAGTGAAGTAGGCCTAGCCACGCCTCCAGATACGCAGTATTTT.